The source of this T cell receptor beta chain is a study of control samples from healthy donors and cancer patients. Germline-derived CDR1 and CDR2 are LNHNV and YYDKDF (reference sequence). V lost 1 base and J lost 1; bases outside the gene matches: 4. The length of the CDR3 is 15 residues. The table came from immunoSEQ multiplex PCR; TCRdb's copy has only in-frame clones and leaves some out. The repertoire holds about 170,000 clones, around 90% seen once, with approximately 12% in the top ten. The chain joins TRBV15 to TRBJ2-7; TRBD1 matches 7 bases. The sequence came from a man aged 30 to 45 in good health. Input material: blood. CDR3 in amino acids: CATSRARDSSYEQYF. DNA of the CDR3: TGTGCCACCAGCAGAGCTAGGGACAGTTCCTACGAGCAGTACTTC.